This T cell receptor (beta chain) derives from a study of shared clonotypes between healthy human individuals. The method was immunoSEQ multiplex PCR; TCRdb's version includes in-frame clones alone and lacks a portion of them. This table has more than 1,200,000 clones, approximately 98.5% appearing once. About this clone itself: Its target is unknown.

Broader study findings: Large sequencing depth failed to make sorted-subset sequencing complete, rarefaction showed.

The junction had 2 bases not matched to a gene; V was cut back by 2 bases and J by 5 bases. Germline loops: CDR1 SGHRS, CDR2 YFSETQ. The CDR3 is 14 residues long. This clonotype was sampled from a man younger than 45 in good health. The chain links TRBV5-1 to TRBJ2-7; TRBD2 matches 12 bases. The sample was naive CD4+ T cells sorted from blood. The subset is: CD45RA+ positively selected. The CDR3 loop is CASSLLAGGDEQYF. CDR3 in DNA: TGCGCCAGCAGCTTACTAGCGGGAGGAGACGAGCAGTACTTC.